The 19 T cell receptor beta chains below were found in one sample sequenced in a study of technical replicates of blood from a few donors. Profiled with immunoSEQ multiplex PCR; TCRdb holds only in-frame clones, not every one. The data contain about 78,000 clones, 85% to 95% of them seen just once; the ten biggest clones take up 0.41%. Sample: T cells isolated from PBMCs. These receptor sequences come from a human donor in good health.

The chain carries TRBV6-5 and TRBJ2-4, with D tentatively TRBD2 (5 bases). The CDR3 runs 16 residues. The germline V gene has CDR1 MNHEY and CDR2 SVGAGI. V dropped 2 bases and J dropped 6 bases, with 17 bases sitting between them. This chain's CDR3 is CASSYEGAGSGNIQYF. DNA of the CDR3: TGTGCCAGCAGTTACGAGGGAGCAGGCTCGGGAAACATTCAGTACTTC.

The chain uses TRBV7-3 and TRBJ2-1; D unclear. V was clipped by 3 bases and J by 0 bases, with 6 bases between them. Germline assignment: CDR1 SGHTA and CDR2 FQGTGA. The CDR3 runs 14 residues. Here the CDR3 reads CASSFGSSYNEQFF. The CDR3 nucleotides are TGTGCCAGCAGCTTTGGCAGCTCCTACAATGAGCAGTTCTTC.

The chain employs TRBV7-9 and TRBJ2-7; D gene uncertain. In germline, CDR1 is SEHNR, CDR2 FQNEAQ (reference sequence). V lost 3 bases and J lost 2, with 5 bases in between. CDR3 length equals 12 residues. CDR3 protein: CASSFVTYEQYF. The CDR3 bases are TGTGCCAGCAGCTTTGTCACCTACGAGCAGTACTTC.

V gene TRBV5-5 combines with J gene TRBJ1-3; D possibly corresponds to TRBD1 (6 bases). The CDR3 is 15 residues long. With 1 base removed from V and 2 bases from J, the gap between germline ends came to 10 bases. The germline gives CDR1 SGHKS, CDR2 YYEKEE (reference sequence). This CDR3 reads CASSLQGRAGNTIYF. In nucleotides, the CDR3 is TGTGCCAGCAGCTTGCAGGGGAGAGCTGGAAACACCATATATTTT.

The chain uses TRBV27 and TRBJ2-7; a weak D match, TRBD1 (5 bases). Germline assignment: CDR1 MNHEY and CDR2 SMNVEV (reference sequence). The CDR3 consists of 13 residues. V shed 2 bases and J shed 0 bases, with 5 bases lying between them. CDR3 bases: TGTGCCAGCAGTTTAGGGGCCTCCTACGAGCAGTACTTC. Translated: CASSLGASYEQYF.

The rearrangement links TRBV7-2 to TRBJ2-7, with 11 positions matching TRBD2. The germline CDR1 and CDR2 sequences are SGHTA and FQGNSA. The CDR3 has 14 amino acids. The J segment lost 1 base and the V segment lost 4 bases, leaving 0 bases of the junction unmatched. The CDR3 spells CASSWTSGSYEQYF. DNA for the CDR3: TGTGCCAGCAGCTGGACTAGCGGGTCCTACGAGCAGTACTTC.

The chain joins TRBV7-8 to TRBJ2-3, with 10 bases lining up with TRBD2. Germline trimming cut 5 bases from V and 3 bases from J; bases unmatched to any gene: 5. This CDR3 has 15 residues. Germline CDR1 is SGHVS and CDR2 is FQNEAQ. This CDR3 reads CASSPRLAGTDTQYF. CDR3 nucleotides: TGTGCCAGCAGCCCTAGACTAGCGGGTACAGATACGCAGTATTTT. The full variable domain, rest sourced from reference TRBV7-8 and TRBJ2-3, is GAGVSQSPRYKVAKRGQDVALRCDPISGHVSLFWYQQALGQGPEFLTYFQNEAQLDKSGLPSDRFFAERPEGSVSTLKIQRTQQEDSAVYLCASSPRLAGTDTQYFGPGTRLTVL.

The rearrangement links TRBV7-3 to TRBJ2-7, with D possibly TRBD1 on 6 matching bases. This CDR3 comprises 11 residues. Between the trimmed V and J ends, which lost 7 bases and 7 bases, there was a span of 11 bases. Germline V gene data show CDR1 as SGHTA and CDR2 as FQGTGA. Here the CDR3 reads CASTRGREQYF. In DNA form, the CDR3 reads TGTGCCAGCACCAGGGGCCGTGAGCAGTACTTC.

The chain links TRBV30 to TRBJ1-1, with D perhaps matching TRBD1 (6 bases). CDR3 length equals 12 residues. V was pared by 6 bases and J by 7 bases, with 15 bases between. The V gene's germline CDR1 is GTSNPN and CDR2 SVGIG (reference sequence). The CDR3 nucleotides are TGTGCCTGTCGGACAGACCGAAGTGAAGCTTTCTTT. It encodes CACRTDRSEAFF.

V gene TRBV10-3 combines with J gene TRBJ2-1; TRBD2 matches at 12 bases. The CDR3 length is 15 residues. From germline, CDR1 is ENHRY and CDR2 SYGVKD. V trimming: 0 bases; J trimming: 9 bases; junction bases outside the gene matches: 3. Here the CDR3 reads CAISESLAGGTEQFF. For the CDR3, the DNA is TGTGCCATCAGTGAGTCACTAGCGGGAGGTACTGAGCAGTTCTTC.

The chain couples TRBV27 to TRBJ1-2; D might be TRBD1 (6 bases). Germline V CDR1 and CDR2: MNHEY, SMNVEV (reference sequence). This CDR3 comprises 16 residues. The ends were cut back, 5 bases at V and 0 bases at J, with 16 bases in the middle. The CDR3 DNA is TGTGCCAGCAGTCCAACCACCACAGGGTCTAACTATGGCTACACCTTC. Translated, it gives CASSPTTTGSNYGYTF.

V and J are TRBV7-9 and TRBJ2-7; 8 nucleotides agree with TRBD1. V was clipped by 5 bases and J by 2 bases; unmatched bases: 8. The CDR3 extends over 15 amino acids. Germline values: CDR1 SEHNR, CDR2 FQNEAQ (reference sequence). CDR3 protein: CASSPFSGQAYEQYF. CDR3 in DNA: TGTGCCAGCAGCCCATTTTCGGGACAGGCCTACGAGCAGTACTTC.

V gene TRBV11-2 combines with J gene TRBJ2-5, with 9 bases that match TRBD2. CDR3 size: 16 residues. The germline V gene encodes CDR1 SGHAT and CDR2 FQNNGV. V lost 1 base and J lost 5; bases outside the gene matches: 8. The CDR3, as DNA: TGTGCCAGCAGCTTAGTGGCGGGAGGGCCCACGGAGACCCAGTACTTC. Amino acids: CASSLVAGGPTETQYF.

The genes are TRBV29-1 and TRBJ2-3; the match to TRBD2 covers 10 bases. Trimming cost V 7 bases and J 4 bases; bases outside gene matches: 14. The CDR3 loop spans 16 amino acids. CDR1 is SQVTM, CDR2 ANQGSEA, per germline. CDR3 bases: TGCAGCGCTTACGTCCTAGCGGGAGTGATGGCAGATACGCAGTATTTT. Translation: CSAYVLAGVMADTQYF.

The sample holds one count of this clone. The chain recombines TRBV5-8 with TRBJ1-5; TRBD1 aligns across 7 bases. The V gene end was trimmed by 3 bases and the J gene end by 2 bases; junction bases not matched to a gene: 5. The CDR3 runs to 15 residues. From germline, CDR1 is SGHTS and CDR2 YDEGEE. The chain's CDR3 is CASSYLGQRNQPQHF. The CDR3 region has the DNA TGTGCCAGCAGCTACCTGGGACAGCGCAATCAGCCCCAGCATTTT.

This chain links TRBV30 with TRBJ2-6; D call uncertain. Germline lookup yields CDR1 GTSNPN and CDR2 SVGIG (reference sequence). The CDR3 is 12 residues long. Trimming took 3 bases from V and 7 from J, leaving 7 bases between them. The CDR3 nucleotides read TGTGCCTGGAGCCCCCTTGCCAACGTCCTGACTTTC. Residues: CAWSPLANVLTF.

The chain joins TRBV14 to TRBJ2-7; 11 positions match TRBD1. V dropped 5 bases and J dropped 6; count of bases not matched to a gene: 9. The CDR3 runs 15 residues. Germline V lookup: CDR1 SGHDN, CDR2 FVKESK. CDR3: CASSWTGTGGSEQYF. Written as DNA, the CDR3 is TGTGCCAGCAGCTGGACCGGGACAGGGGGAAGCGAGCAGTACTTC.

This rearrangement joins TRBV7-9 to TRBJ1-2; no reliable D call. CDR3 length: 12 amino acids. Looked up from germline, CDR1 is SEHNR and CDR2 is FQNEAQ (reference sequence). The V end lost 3 bases, the J end lost 8 bases, and 10 bases lay between the germline ends. The DNA of the CDR3 is TGTGCCAGCAGCTTTTCAGGAAGCGGCTACACCTTC. It yields the protein CASSFSGSGYTF.

The genes are TRBV4-3 and TRBJ2-7, with 8 positions matching TRBD2. The trim removed 0 bases at V and 2 bases at J, leaving 6 bases unmatched. The germline gives CDR1 LGHNA, CDR2 YSLEER. The CDR3 runs 16 residues. The CDR3 region has the DNA TGCGCCAGCAGCCAAGACTCACAGCGGGGGACCTACGAGCAGTACTTC. As protein: CASSQDSQRGTYEQYF.